The next 21 T cell receptor beta chains were all read from a single sample in a study of technical replicates of blood from several donors. Method: immunoSEQ multiplex PCR; TCRdb's copy keeps in-frame clones and lacks some. The data show around 57,000 clones, almost 97% seen once. Specimen: T cells isolated from PBMCs. All receptors come from a human donor in good health.

The chain is built from TRBV27 and TRBJ1-1; D is ambiguous. CDR1 is MNHEY and CDR2 is SMNVEV in the germline V gene (reference sequence). The CDR3 length is 13 residues. With 6 bases removed from V and 4 bases from J, the gap between germline ends came to 12 bases. CDR3 in amino acids: CASSLASGTEAFF. CDR3 nucleotide sequence: TGTGCCAGCAGCCTAGCAAGCGGCACTGAAGCTTTCTTT.

CDR3 in DNA: TGCGCCAGCAGCTTACGACTAGCGACCAACACCGGGGAGCTGTTTTTT. The encoded protein is CASSLRLATNTGELFF. This chain uses TRBV5-1 with TRBJ2-2, with 8 bases aligning to TRBD2. CDR1 and CDR2 (germline): SGHRS, YFSETQ. This CDR3 has 16 residues. Trimming removed 2 bases from V and 2 bases from J; junction bases left unmatched: 5.

The chain links TRBV9 to TRBJ2-3, with TRBD2 identical over 7 bases. This CDR3 contains 11 residues. After removal of 3 bases from V and 8 bases from J, the junction contained 0 bases not matched to a gene. Looked up from germline, CDR1 is SGDLS and CDR2 is YYNGEE. The CDR3 here is CASSGGGTQYF. The DNA for the CDR3 is TGTGCCAGCAGCGGGGGGGGTACGCAGTATTTT.

This clone was detected only a few times. This sequence joins TRBV27 and TRBJ2-7; a weak D match, TRBD1 (5 bases). Germline lookup yields CDR1 MNHEY and CDR2 SMNVEV (reference sequence). The V and J ends lost 5 bases and 0 bases respectively, with 17 bases between them. The CDR3 extends over 16 amino acids. CDR3 region: CASSRTLHRSSYEQYF. Written as DNA, the CDR3 is TGTGCCAGCAGTCGAACGCTCCACAGGAGCTCCTACGAGCAGTACTTC.

A word on this clone: The junction departs from the called germline gene at one end, perhaps through a read error. The gene calls are TRBV2 and TRBJ2-4; TRBD2 agrees at 7 bases. Germline V gene lookup returns CDR1 SNHLY and CDR2 FYNNEI. The CDR3 sequence is 11 residues long. The CDR3 loop reads CASRRTSFSCF. For the CDR3, the DNA is TGTGCCAGCAGGCGGACTAGTTTCTCCTGCTTC.

This clone has just one count. This chain links TRBV7-6 with TRBJ2-1, with TRBD2 matching over 13 bases. Trimming cost V 4 bases and J 5 bases; bases outside gene matches: 8. Germline loops: CDR1 SGHVS, CDR2 FNYEAQ. The CDR3 totals 17 residues. The CDR3 loop reads CASSYLGLAGVDNEQFF. CDR3 bases: TGTGCCAGCAGCTACTTAGGACTAGCGGGAGTGGACAATGAGCAGTTCTTC.

V and J are TRBV9 and TRBJ1-5; 8 bases line up with TRBD1. V trimming: 1 base; J trimming: 6 bases; junction bases outside the gene matches: 3. The CDR3 runs to 14 residues. Germline V gives CDR1 SGDLS, CDR2 YYNGEE. The CDR3 bases are TGTGCCAGCAGCGTACAGGGGGCCGGTCAGCCCCAGCATTTT. The encoded protein is CASSVQGAGQPQHF.

This clone has just a few counts. The V and J genes are TRBV18 and TRBJ1-1, with a possible D match to TRBD1 (5 bases). V lost 5 bases, J lost 1 base, and 8 bases lay in between. The CDR3 has 13 amino acids. Germline CDR1 and CDR2: KGHSH and LQKENI. CDR3 region: CASSLQANTEAFF. DNA of the CDR3: TGTGCCAGCTCATTACAGGCGAACACTGAAGCTTTCTTT.

J is TRBJ1-2 and V is TRBV27, with D possibly matching TRBD1 (6 bases). V shed 6 bases and J shed 4 bases, with 12 bases lying between them. The CDR3 spans 13 residues. The germline gives CDR1 MNHEY, CDR2 SMNVEV (reference sequence). The CDR3 coding sequence is TGTGCCAGCAGCCCGAGGGGGACCTATGGCTACACCTTC. It is translated as CASSPRGTYGYTF.

CDR3 in DNA: TGTGCCAGCAGCGTAGGTAGCGGAGTTTCCTACAATGAGCAGTTCTTC. Translated, it gives CASSVGSGVSYNEQFF. V is TRBV9 and J is TRBJ2-1; maybe TRBD2 (6 bases). Trimming removed 0 bases from V and 1 base from J, with 11 bases in between. The CDR3 spans 16 residues. Germline CDR1 and CDR2: SGDLS and YYNGEE.

The chain carries TRBV29-1 and TRBJ1-3; TRBD1 matches at 9 bases. CDR1 is SQVTM, CDR2 ANQGSEA, per germline. The CDR3 is made up of 13 amino acids. V gave up 6 bases and J gave up 2 bases; unmatched junction bases: 2. The CDR3 coding sequence is TGCAGCGTCGGGACAGGGACTGGAAACACCATATATTTT. This encodes CSVGTGTGNTIYF.

The rearrangement links TRBV30 to TRBJ1-6; 8 bases agree with TRBD1. Germline CDR1 and CDR2: GTSNPN and SVGIG (reference sequence). V gave up 3 bases and J gave up 7 bases; unmatched junction bases: 8. This CDR3 contains 15 residues. Here the CDR3 DNA reads TGTGCCTGGAGCGGGCAGGGGGCTATCAATTCACCCCTCCACTTT. The encoded protein is CAWSGQGAINSPLHF.

This rearrangement joins TRBV28 to TRBJ1-1, with 8 bases aligning to TRBD1. CDR1 MDHEN and CDR2 SYDVKM come from the germline V gene. V gave up 3 bases and J gave up 4 bases; unmatched junction bases: 19. The CDR3 consists of 19 residues. This CDR3 reads CASSFYTRTGRRGGTEAFF. The CDR3 DNA reads TGTGCCAGCAGTTTTTACACTAGGACAGGGCGGAGGGGAGGCACTGAAGCTTTCTTT.

The genes are TRBV5-4 and TRBJ1-1; D remains ambiguous. The germline V gene encodes CDR1 SGHNT and CDR2 YYREEE (reference sequence). This CDR3 is 13 amino acids long. The germline V and J ends were trimmed by 4 bases and 1 base, with 8 bases remaining between them. The CDR3 loop reads CASSIDTNTEAFF. The CDR3 DNA is TGTGCCAGCAGCATTGACACGAACACTGAAGCTTTCTTT.

The chain uses TRBV5-1 and TRBJ1-2; 9 bases fit TRBD1. V lost 4 bases, J lost 0 bases, and 4 bases stayed unmatched. Germline-derived CDR1 and CDR2 are SGHRS and YFSETQ. This CDR3 comprises 15 residues. The CDR3 region is CASSETGGSNYGYTF. The CDR3 DNA reads TGCGCCAGCAGCGAGACAGGGGGATCTAACTATGGCTACACCTTC.

This chain uses TRBV4-2 with TRBJ2-7; 12 positions match TRBD2. This CDR3 region has 16 residues. Germline CDR1 is LGHNA and CDR2 is YNFKEQ. Trimming at V came to 0 bases and at J to 6 bases, leaving 6 bases not matched to a gene. The CDR3, as DNA: TGTGCCAGCAGCCAAGAAGCTAGCGGGAGGGCCGGCGAGCAGTACTTC. It yields the protein CASSQEASGRAGEQYF.

The CDR3: CASSLGGGRGTDTQYF. CDR3 bases: TGTGCCAGCAGTTTGGGGGGGGGCCGGGGCACAGATACGCAGTATTTT. The chain combines TRBV6-6 with TRBJ2-3; D may be TRBD2 (7 bases). V was clipped by 4 bases and J by 1 base, with 15 bases between them. Germline V CDR1 and CDR2: MNHNY, SVGAGI (reference sequence). The CDR3 spans 16 residues.

The genes are TRBV18 and TRBJ2-7; 11 positions agree with TRBD2. Germline V CDR1 and CDR2: KGHSH, LQKENI. CDR3 length: 17 amino acids. J lost 6 bases, V lost 2 bases, and 12 bases had no gene match. CDR3 amino acids: CASSPSELAGVGGEQYF. The CDR3 DNA reads as TGTGCCAGCTCACCATCGGAACTAGCGGGAGTCGGTGGCGAGCAGTACTTC.

The rearrangement uses TRBV28 and TRBJ1-5, with D perhaps TRBD1 (6 bases). The germline V gene encodes CDR1 MDHEN and CDR2 SYDVKM. The CDR3 consists of 13 residues. V was trimmed by 5 bases and J by 5 bases, leaving 10 bases between them. The CDR3 loop is CASSIRGDQPQHF. CDR3 sequence (DNA): TGTGCCAGCAGTATCAGGGGAGATCAGCCCCAGCATTTT.

Only one count was recorded for this clone. The chain has TRBV6-1 and TRBJ2-7, with D hard to call. Per germline, CDR1 MNHNS and CDR2 SASEGT. The CDR3 has 14 amino acids. V was clipped by 7 bases and J by 5 bases, with 18 bases between them. DNA of the CDR3: TGTGCCAGCATAAGAAATTGGAGATCCGACGAGCAGTACTTC. The encoded protein is CASIRNWRSDEQYF.

The genes are TRBV2 and TRBJ1-1, with D tentatively TRBD1 (6 bases). The CDR3 has 14 residues. Trimming removed 3 bases from V and 4 bases from J, with 12 bases in between. CDR1 and CDR2 from the germline V gene are SNHLY and FYNNEI. The CDR3 nucleotides are TGTGCCAGCAGTGACACAGGGATGCGCACTGAAGCTTTCTTT. It codes for CASSDTGMRTEAFF.